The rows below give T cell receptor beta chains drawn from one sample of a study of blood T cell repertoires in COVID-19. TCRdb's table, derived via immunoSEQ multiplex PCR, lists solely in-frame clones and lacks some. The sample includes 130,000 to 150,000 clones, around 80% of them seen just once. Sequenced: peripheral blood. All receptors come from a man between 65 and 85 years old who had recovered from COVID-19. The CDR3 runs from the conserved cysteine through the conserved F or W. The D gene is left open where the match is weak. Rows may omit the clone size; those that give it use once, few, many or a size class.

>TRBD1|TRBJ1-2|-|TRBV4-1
TGCGCCAGCAGCCAAGTCAAGGGGGCGAGTGGCTACACCTTC
CASSQVKGASGYTF
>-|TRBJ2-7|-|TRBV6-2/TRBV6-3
TGTGCCAGCAGTTACTCGACTCGCCGGGGACACTACGAGCAGTACTTC
CASSYSTRRGHYEQYF
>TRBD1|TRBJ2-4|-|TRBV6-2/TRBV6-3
TGTGCCAGCAGTTCCGACCGGTCCGGGACAGCAGCCAAAAACATTCAGTACTTC
CASSSDRSGTAAKNIQYF
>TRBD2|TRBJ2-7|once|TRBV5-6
TGTGCCAGCAGCTTGGTAGGGACTAGCGGTAGCTACGAGCAGTACTTC
CASSLVGTSGSYEQYF
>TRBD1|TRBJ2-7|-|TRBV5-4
TGTGCCAGCAGCTTCGGACAGGGGGCGCGGGAGCAGTACTTC
CASSFGQGAREQYF
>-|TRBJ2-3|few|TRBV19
TGTGCCTCTGGGGCCTCCGGAGATACGCAGTATTTT
CASGASGDTQYF
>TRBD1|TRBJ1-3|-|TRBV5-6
TGTGCCAGCAGCGTCGGGACAGGGGGTGGAAACACCATATATTTT
CASSVGTGGGNTIYF
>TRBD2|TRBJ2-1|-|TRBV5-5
TGTGCCAGCAGCCTCGGACTAGCGGTTCGAAGTGAGCAGTTCTTC
CASSLGLAVRSEQFF
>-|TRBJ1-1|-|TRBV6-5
TGTGCCACACAGTCGATGAACACTGAAGCTTTCTTT
CATQSMNTEAFF
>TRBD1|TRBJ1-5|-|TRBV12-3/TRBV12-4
TGTGCCAGCAGGGGACAGGGGAATCAGCCCCAGCATTTT
CASRGQGNQPQHF
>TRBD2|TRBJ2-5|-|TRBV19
TGTGCCAGTAGTATCGGACTAGTGGTAGGAGAGACCCAGTACTTC
CASSIGLVVGETQYF
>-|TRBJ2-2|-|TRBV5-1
TGCGCCAGCAGCTTTACCGGGAGTGGGGCCGGGGAGCTGTTTTTT
CASSFTGSGAGELFF
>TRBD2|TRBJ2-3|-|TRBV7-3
TGTGCCAGCAGCCAGGTGGGGACTAGCGGGAGCACAGATACGCAGTATTTT
CASSQVGTSGSTDTQYF
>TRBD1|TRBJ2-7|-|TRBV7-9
TGTGCCAGCAGCAACTCCGGGACAGGGTACGAGCAGTACTTC
CASSNSGTGYEQYF
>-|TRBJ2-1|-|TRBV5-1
TGCGCCAGCAGCTTCAATAGCGTTATCTCCTACAATGAGCAGTTCTTC
CASSFNSVISYNEQFF
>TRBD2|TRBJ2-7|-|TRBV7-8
TGTGCCAGCAGCTTAGATGTAGCGGGAGGGCTCCTATCCTACGAGCAGTACTTC
CASSLDVAGGLLSYEQYF
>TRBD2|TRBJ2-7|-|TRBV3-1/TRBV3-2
TGTGCCAGCAGCCGAAGACTAGCGGGGTCCTACGAGCAGTACTTC
CASSRRLAGSYEQYF
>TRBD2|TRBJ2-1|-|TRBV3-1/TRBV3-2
TGTGCCAGCAGCCGGGGACTAGCGGGAATTTACAATGAGCAGTTCTTC
CASSRGLAGIYNEQFF
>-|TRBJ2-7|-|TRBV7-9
TGTGCCAGCAGCTTAGGTCTCCGGAACGAGGCCTACGAGCAGTACTTC
CASSLGLRNEAYEQYF
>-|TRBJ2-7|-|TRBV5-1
TGCGCCAGCAGCTTCGGCCCCTCGTCGGGCGAGCAGTACTTC
CASSFGPSSGEQYF
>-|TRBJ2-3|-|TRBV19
TGTGCCAGTAGTAACAGGGCAGATACGCAGTATTTT
CASSNRADTQYF
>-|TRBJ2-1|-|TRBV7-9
TGTGCCAGCAGCGATGGACACTACAATGAGCAGTTCTTC
CASSDGHYNEQFF
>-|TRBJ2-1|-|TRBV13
TGTGCCAGCAGCTTACTCCTAGCCCTCGACGTTTGGAATGAGCAGTTCTTC
CASSLLLALDVWNEQFF
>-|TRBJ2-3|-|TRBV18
TGTGCCAGCACCCCCGAGGTGGACACAGATACGCAGTATTTT
CASTPEVDTDTQYF
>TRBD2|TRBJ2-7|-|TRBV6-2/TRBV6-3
TGTGCCAGCAGTCTTTTAGCGGGCTACGAGCAGTACTTC
CASSLLAGYEQYF
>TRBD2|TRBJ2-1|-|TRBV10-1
TGCGCCAGCCAGCGGGAGGACTTCTACAATGAGCAGTTCTTC
CASQREDFYNEQFF
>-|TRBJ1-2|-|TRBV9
TGTGCCAGCAGCGTAGGAACAGGGCGGAGTAGTCACTATGGCTACACCTTC
CASSVGTGRSSHYGYTF
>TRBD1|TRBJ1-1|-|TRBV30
TGTGCCACCCTTAGGACAGGGGGGACTGAAGCTTTCTTT
CATLRTGGTEAFF
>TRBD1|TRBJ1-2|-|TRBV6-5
TGTGCCAGCAGCCCCGGACAGGGGAACTATGGCTACACCTTC
CASSPGQGNYGYTF
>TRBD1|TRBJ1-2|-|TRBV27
TGTGCCAGCAGTTTATCGTGGACAGGGGTGGAAGGCTACACCTTC
CASSLSWTGVEGYTF
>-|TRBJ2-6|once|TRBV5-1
TGCGCCAGCAGCTTTCAGGGTTTTGGGGCCAACGTCCTGACTTTC
CASSFQGFGANVLTF
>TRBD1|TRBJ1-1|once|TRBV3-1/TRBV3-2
TGTGCCAGCAGCCAAGGGAAGGGGACAGGGATGAACACTGAAGCTTTCTTT
CASSQGKGTGMNTEAFF
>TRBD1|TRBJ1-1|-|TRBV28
TGTGCCAGCAGCCAGGGAGGGACAGGGGCGTTGATTGCTTTCTTT
CASSQGGTGALIAFF
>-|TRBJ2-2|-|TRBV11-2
TGTGCCAGCAGCTTGTGGGGGGAACCGGGGGAGCTGTTTTTT
CASSLWGEPGELFF
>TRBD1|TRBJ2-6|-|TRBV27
TGTGCCAGCAGTTTATCCAGGGGGCTATCTGGGGCCAACGTCCTGACTTTC
CASSLSRGLSGANVLTF
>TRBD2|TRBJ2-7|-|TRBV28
TGTGCCAGCAGTTTCGCCTTAGCGGGATTAACCTACGAGCAGTACTTC
CASSFALAGLTYEQYF
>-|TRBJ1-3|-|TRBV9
TGTGCCAGCAGCACCTCAGGAAACTCTGGAAACACCATATATTTT
CASSTSGNSGNTIYF
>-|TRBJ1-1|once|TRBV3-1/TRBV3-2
TGTGCCAGCAGCCTTGCGACTGAAGCTTTCTTT
CASSLATEAFF
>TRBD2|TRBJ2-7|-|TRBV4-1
TGCGCCAGCAGCCAAGTTCAGGCGACTAGCGTCTCCTACGAGCAGTACTTC
CASSQVQATSVSYEQYF
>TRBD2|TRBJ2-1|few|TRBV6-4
TGTGCCAGCAGTGGGACTAGCGGGAGAGGCAATGAGCAGTTCTTC
CASSGTSGRGNEQFF
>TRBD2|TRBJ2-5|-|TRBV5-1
TGCGCCAGCAGCTGGGAGGGAGAGACCCAGTACTTC
CASSWEGETQYF
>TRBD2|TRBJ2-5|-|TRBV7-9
TGTGCCAGCAGCCAAACTAGCGGCCAAGAGACCCAGTACTTC
CASSQTSGQETQYF
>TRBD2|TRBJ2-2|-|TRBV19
TGTGCCAGTAGTGGGGGACTAGCGGGAGGCTCCGGGGAGCTGTTTTTT
CASSGGLAGGSGELFF